Following are 26 T cell receptor beta chains from one sample sequenced in a study. Each CDR3 protein gets one entry after TCRdb re-called the 5' RACE reads with MiXCR. The table has 10,000 to 15,000 distinct CDR3 sequences, 20% to 30% seen once. Sequencing used naive CD4+ T cells sorted from blood. Subset denoted: naive CD4+ T cells, CD4+CD45RA+CD25-. The origin of the receptors is a female donor with breast cancer.

The sample holds many counts of this clonotype. V is TRBV5-4 and J is TRBJ2-1, with a possible D match to TRBD2 (5 bases). V was trimmed by 0 bases and J by 2 bases, leaving 18 bases between them. CDR1 and CDR2 (germline): SGHNT, YYREEE (reference sequence). The CDR3 consists of 18 residues. Written as DNA, the CDR3 is TGTGCCAGCAGCTTGGCCGTGTACGAAGCGGAGGCCTACAATGAGCAGTTCTTC. It encodes CASSLAVYEAEAYNEQFF.

This clonotype is labeled as medium-sized. This rearrangement joins TRBV6-6 to TRBJ1-1, with TRBD1 as a possible D gene (5 bases). The germline CDR1 and CDR2 sequences are MNHNY and SVGAGI (reference sequence). The germline V and J ends were trimmed by 6 bases and 4 bases, with 18 bases remaining between them. The CDR3 is 15 residues long. In DNA form, the CDR3 reads TGTGCCAGCAGCCTTCCTGCAGGGCAGAGCACTGAAGCTTTCTTT. Encoded protein: CASSLPAGQSTEAFF.

This clonotype was observed a handful of times. This may come from a read error, since a much larger clone is one base off. This CDR3 reads CASRRQDTQYF. The CDR3 bases are TGTGCCAGCAGAAGACAAGATACGCAGTATTTT. The V and J genes are TRBV25-1 and TRBJ2-3; D unclear. The CDR3 loop spans 11 amino acids. V lost 6 bases to trimming and J lost 5 bases, with 6 bases between them. Germline V gene data show CDR1 as MGHDK and CDR2 as SYGVNS.

In this sample, this clonotype turned up many times. The gene calls are TRBV3-1 and TRBJ1-1; D not resolved. V shed 0 bases and J shed 1 base, with 6 bases lying between them. The CDR3 runs 14 residues. Germline values: CDR1 LGHDT, CDR2 YNNKEL (reference sequence). The CDR3: CASSQEARNTEAFF. The DNA of the CDR3 is TGTGCCAGCAGCCAAGAGGCACGGAACACTGAAGCTTTCTTT.

For this clonotype: One end of the junction is discordant with germline, which a read error may explain. The chain couples TRBV24-1 to TRBJ2-2, with a weak D call TRBD2 (5 bases). CDR1 and CDR2 (germline): KGHDR, SFDVKD. The CDR3 covers 12 residues. CDR3 residues: CATRKSTGELSF. DNA of the CDR3: TGTGCCACCAGGAAGAGCACCGGGGAGCTGTCTTTT.

This chain uses TRBV6-1 with TRBJ1-2; no clear D. V gave up 2 bases and J gave up 3 bases, with 10 bases separating them. This CDR3 contains 14 residues. CDR1 is MNHNS and CDR2 is SASEGT in the germline V gene. CDR3 DNA: TGTGCCAGCAGTGAATCGGCGGCTGACTATGGCTACACCTTC. Protein sequence: CASSESAADYGYTF.

This chain uses TRBV20-1 with TRBJ2-1; the D gene is possibly TRBD1 (5 bases). V was clipped by 5 bases and J by 7 bases, with 15 bases between them. CDR1 is DFQATT and CDR2 is SNEGSKA in the germline V gene (reference sequence). The CDR3 is 13 residues long. The CDR3 sequence: CSAASGIVNEQFF. DNA of the CDR3: TGCAGTGCTGCCTCAGGGATAGTGAATGAGCAGTTCTTC.

As concerns this clonotype: A much larger clone lies one base from this, so it may be a read error. The chain carries TRBV20-1 and TRBJ2-3; 9 nucleotides agree with TRBD2. CDR1 DFQATT and CDR2 SNEGSKA come from the germline V gene (reference sequence). CDR3 length: 15 amino acids. The CDR3 DNA sequence: TGCAGTGCTAGAGATTTAGCGGGAGTCGCAGATACGCGGTATTTT. Translated, it gives CSARDLAGVADTRYF.

There are a few counts of this clonotype. This chain uses TRBV2 with TRBJ2-1; maybe TRBD2 (5 bases). Trimming removed 2 bases at V and 1 base at J, with 15 bases between. The CDR3 length is 17 residues. Per the germline V gene, CDR1 is SNHLY and CDR2 is FYNNEI. In nucleotides, the CDR3 is TGTGCCAGCAGTGAAACGAGGGTAATCAGTTCCTACAATGAGCAGTTCTTC. Protein product: CASSETRVISSYNEQFF.

As regards this clonotype: With a much larger clone just one base away, this may be a read error. The CDR3 does not close with the conserved phenylalanine or tryptophan, likely indicating a read error. The chain has TRBV30 and TRBJ1-1; 10 nucleotides align to TRBD1. The V gene end was trimmed by 5 bases and the J gene end by 0 bases; junction bases not matched to a gene: 6. From germline, CDR1 is GTSNPN and CDR2 SVGIG (reference sequence). The CDR3 is 15 amino acids. This CDR3 reads CAWGDRGKMNTEAFL. DNA of the CDR3: TGTGCCTGGGGGGACAGGGGAAAAATGAACACTGAAGCTTTCCTT.

To note about this clonotype: The junction and the germline gene differ at one end; a read error may be behind it. The chain combines TRBV7-2 with TRBJ2-1, with D perhaps TRBD2 (6 bases). This CDR3 contains 15 residues. The germline V gene encodes CDR1 SGHTA and CDR2 FQGNSA. The CDR3 protein is CASILGLASYIEQFF. The CDR3 DNA is TGTGCCAGCATCCTGGGACTGGCATCCTACATTGAGCAGTTCTTC.

This rearrangement joins TRBV24-1 to TRBJ2-1; D possibly corresponds to TRBD1 (5 bases). The V gene's germline CDR1 is KGHDR and CDR2 SFDVKD. Trimming removed 5 bases from V and 7 bases from J, with 23 bases in between. The CDR3 runs 17 residues. CDR3 sequence (DNA): TGTGCCACCAGTGTCTCTCCTACAGGTGCCCCTGGGAATGAGCAGTTCTTC. Translation gives CATSVSPTGAPGNEQFF.

V is TRBV15 and J is TRBJ1-5; D remains unclear. The germline V gene has CDR1 LNHNV and CDR2 YYDKDF (reference sequence). CDR3 length equals 16 residues. Trimming took 6 bases from V and 1 from J, leaving 16 bases between them. CDR3 sequence reads: CATRESPFQSNQPQHF. CDR3 bases: TGTGCCACCAGAGAATCCCCGTTCCAGAGCAATCAGCCCCAGCATTTT.

By its share, this clonotype is medium-sized. CDR3 sequence: CASSGQAGGYNEQFF. The CDR3, as DNA: TGCGCCAGCAGTGGTCAAGCGGGAGGTTATAATGAGCAGTTCTTC. J is TRBJ2-1 and V is TRBV10-1, with 9 nucleotides matching TRBD2. Germline CDR1 WNHNN, CDR2 SYGVQD (reference sequence). V gave up 4 bases and J gave up 7 bases; unmatched junction bases: 8. This CDR3 is 15 amino acids long.

This clonotype ranks as medium-sized. V gene TRBV20-1 combines with J gene TRBJ1-2, with 8 bases identical to TRBD1. CDR3 length equals 16 residues. J gave up 3 bases and V 5 bases, and 14 bases lay outside the gene matches. From germline, CDR1 is DFQATT and CDR2 SNEGSKA (reference sequence). The CDR3 is CSALHGQGTLYYGYTF. CDR3 nucleotides: TGCAGTGCTCTACACGGACAGGGAACCTTATACTATGGCTACACCTTC.

This clonotype occurred a few times. The chain couples TRBV24-1 to TRBJ2-1; D unresolved. Germline CDR1 KGHDR, CDR2 SFDVKD. V was cut by 3 bases and J by 9 bases, with 14 bases left in between. This CDR3 is 14 amino acids long. The CDR3 nucleotides are TGTGCCACCAGTGATGCCAATTTTATGGGTGAGCAGTTCTTC. Its protein product is CATSDANFMGEQFF.

This clonotype has ten or more counts. The chain combines TRBV9 with TRBJ2-7; 8 bases line up with TRBD1. The CDR3 loop spans 16 amino acids. Trimming cost V 3 bases and J 0 bases; bases outside gene matches: 8. Germline lookup yields CDR1 SGDLS and CDR2 YYNGEE. The CDR3 region has the DNA TGTGCCAGCAGCGCCCGAGCAGGGGGCGCCTCCTACGAGCAGTACTTC. It codes for CASSARAGGASYEQYF.

This clonotype was seen at least ten times. A much larger clone is a single base away; this may be a read error. This sequence joins TRBV30 and TRBJ1-1; 7 nucleotides match TRBD1. CDR1 is GTSNPN and CDR2 is SVGIG in the germline V gene (reference sequence). The CDR3 loop spans 16 amino acids. Trimming took 2 bases from V and 1 from J; bases not matched to a gene: 10. The CDR3 DNA sequence: TGTGCCTGGAGTAGGGCAGGGGGTGAAGCGAACACTGAAGCTTTCTTT. Encoded protein: CAWSRAGGEANTEAFF.

J is TRBJ2-7 and V is TRBV5-1; weak D call: TRBD1 (8 bases). This CDR3 contains 15 residues. With 5 bases removed from V and 3 bases from J, the gap between germline ends came to 18 bases. Germline assignment: CDR1 SGHRS and CDR2 YFSETQ. Written as DNA, the CDR3 is TGCGCCAGCAGACAGGGGGGGGGGGACCGCTACGAGCAGTACTTC. This sequence encodes CASRQGGGDRYEQYF.

By share, this clonotype ranks as medium-sized. The CDR3 region is CAISSGGGLNEQYF. The CDR3 DNA reads TGTGCCATCAGTAGTGGGGGAGGCTTAAACGAGCAGTACTTC. V gene TRBV10-3 combines with J gene TRBJ2-7; D might be TRBD2 (6 bases). Germline CDR1 ENHRY, CDR2 SYGVKD. The V and J ends lost 5 bases and 5 bases respectively, with 16 bases between them. This CDR3 is 14 amino acids long.

This clonotype appeared a few times. This chain joins TRBV7-9 and TRBJ2-1, with unresolved D. The CDR3 length is 13 residues. Germline V lookup: CDR1 SEHNR, CDR2 FQNEAQ (reference sequence). V dropped 10 bases and J dropped 0 bases, with 10 bases sitting between them. The CDR3 nucleotides are TGTGCCACTACGGCCCTCTCCTACAATGAGCAGTTCTTC. Translated: CATTALSYNEQFF.

This clonotype counts as medium-sized. The chain employs TRBV6-5 and TRBJ2-7, with TRBD2 as a possible D gene (5 bases). CDR1 MNHEY and CDR2 SVGAGI come from the germline V gene. V lost 10 bases, J lost 7 bases, and 14 bases lay in between. The CDR3 consists of 11 residues. The CDR3 protein is CATRVRGEQYF. The CDR3 bases are TGTGCCACCCGAGTTCGGGGTGAGCAGTACTTC.

The rearrangement links TRBV9 to TRBJ2-7, with 7 bases matching TRBD1. CDR3 length: 12 residues. CDR1 is SGDLS and CDR2 is YYNGEE in the germline V gene. V lost 3 bases to trimming and J lost 7 bases; unmatched junction nucleotides: 4. CDR3 bases: TGTGCCAGCAGCGCAGGGGGTGGGGAGCAGTACTTC. It yields the protein CASSAGGGEQYF. The entire variable domain, with the rest obtained from reference TRBV9 and TRBJ2-7, is as follows: DSGVTQTPKHLITATGQRVTLRCSPRSGDLSVYWYQQSLDQGLQFLIQYYNGEERAKGNILERFSAQQFPDLHSELNLSSLELGDSALYFCASSAGGGEQYFGPGTRLTVT.

In its sample, this clonotype was seen many times. This chain links TRBV19 with TRBJ1-2; 10 positions agree with TRBD1. Germline V gene lookup returns CDR1 LNHDA and CDR2 SQIVND (reference sequence). CDR3 length equals 13 residues. The V segment lost 6 bases and the J segment 5 bases; nucleotides outside the gene matches: 3. Written as DNA, the CDR3 is TGTGCCAGTAGCCCGGGACAGGGGTATGGCTACACCTTC. This codes for CASSPGQGYGYTF.

The chain combines TRBV29-1 with TRBJ1-1, with D perhaps matching TRBD1 (5 bases). CDR3 length: 14 amino acids. Trimming shortened V by 6 bases and J by 2 bases, and 16 bases separated the two germline ends. CDR1 and CDR2 from the germline V gene are SQVTM and ANQGSEA. Here the CDR3 reads CSVLGTLSNTEAFF. The CDR3 nucleotides read TGCAGCGTCCTTGGGACGCTCTCTAACACTGAAGCTTTCTTT.

This clonotype was detected only a few times. This clone may be a read error of a much larger clone one base away. The J gene is TRBJ2-7, the V gene TRBV5-1; D not certain. This CDR3 contains 12 residues. CDR1 SGHRS and CDR2 YFSETQ come from the germline V gene. The germline V and J ends were trimmed by 3 bases and 2 bases, with 6 bases remaining between them. CDR3 DNA sequence: TGCGCCAGCAGCTCCGCAGCCTACGAGCAGTACTTC. Translated, it gives CASSSAAYEQYF.